The source of this T cell receptor beta chain is a study of blood T cells in healthy people across ages. Broader study findings: Considered underestimates were the diversity estimates obtained from one million T cells. Expanded clonotype changes were possibly confounded by unknown donor CMV status. PBMCs were not sorted, which prevented a conclusive comparison of naive versus antigen-experienced cells.

Using a J-beta primer mix together with a sample-barcoded 5' primer, a second PCR was run for roughly 7 to 12 cycles. Every cDNA was tagged by a template-switch adaptor with 12 random nucleotides. MiXCR was run by TCRdb on the 5' RACE reads, yielding one entry per CDR3 protein. The table has hundreds of thousands of distinct CDR3 sequences, around 36% seen once. V dropped 7 bases and J dropped 1 base, with 14 bases sitting between them. The CDR3 spans 15 residues. CDR1 MNHEY and CDR2 SVGAGI come from the germline V gene. This clonotype occurred a few times. Its specificity is unknown. This sequence joins TRBV6-5 and TRBJ1-5; D is undetermined. The sequencing input was blood. The sequence was obtained from a man between 18 and 35 years old in good health. The CDR3 coding sequence is TGTGCCAGCACTCATAGGGCGGGAAGCAATCAGCCCCAGCATTTT. This gives the protein CASTHRAGSNQPQHF.